These 28 T cell receptor beta chains share one sample of origin, sequenced in a study of blood T cell repertoires in COVID-19. Produced via immunoSEQ multiplex PCR; TCRdb's table is partial and in-frame only. The table lists some 240,000 clones, approximately 80% of them singletons. Sequenced material: peripheral blood. The source is a woman aged 80 or over with acute or convalescent COVID-19.

There are a few counts of this clone. V usage is TRBV29-1 and J usage is TRBJ1-1, with TRBD1 identical over 10 bases. Germline V gene lookup returns CDR1 SQVTM and CDR2 ANQGSEA. The V segment lost 4 bases and the J segment 4 bases; nucleotides outside the gene matches: 9. The CDR3 runs 15 residues. The CDR3 sequence: CSVGTTGGFGTEAFF. The CDR3 DNA reads TGCAGCGTTGGTACGACAGGGGGCTTCGGCACTGAAGCTTTCTTT.

This chain connects TRBV28 to TRBJ2-1; 9 nucleotides agree with TRBD1. V lost 5 bases and J lost 8; bases outside the gene matches: 7. The CDR3 is made up of 14 amino acids. The germline V gene encodes CDR1 MDHEN and CDR2 SYDVKM. For the CDR3, the DNA is TGTGCCAGCAGTACACAGGGGGCGGACGATGAGCAGTTCTTC. Protein: CASSTQGADDEQFF.

The chain joins TRBV3-1 (or the pseudogene TRBV3-2) to TRBJ1-6; 7 bases align to TRBD1. With 4 bases clipped from V and 2 bases from J, the junction kept 5 bases outside the gene matches. Looked up from germline, CDR1 is LGHDT and CDR2 is YNNKEL (reference sequence). This CDR3 contains 16 residues. CDR3 amino acids: CASSPRDRTYNSPLHF. DNA of the CDR3: TGTGCCAGCAGCCCCCGGGACAGAACCTATAATTCACCCCTCCACTTT.

This rearrangement joins TRBV2 to TRBJ2-6; 10 nucleotides agree with TRBD1. In germline, CDR1 is SNHLY, CDR2 FYNNEI. This CDR3 has 19 residues. The trim removed 5 bases at V and 0 bases at J, leaving 10 bases unmatched. The DNA of the CDR3 is TGTGCCAGCAGTCCAATTAGACAGGGGGCATCCTCTGGGGCCAACGTCCTGACTTTC. This encodes CASSPIRQGASSGANVLTF. Combining the CDR3 with reference TRBV2 and TRBJ2-6 gives the whole variable domain EPEVTQTPSHQVTQMGQEVILRCVPISNHLYFYWYRQILGQKVEFLVSFYNNEISEKSEIFDDQFSVERPDGSNFTLKIRSTKLEDSAMYFCASSPIRQGASSGANVLTFGAGSRLTVL.

This clone has only a few counts. The gene calls are TRBV6-5 and TRBJ1-2; 7 bases map to TRBD1. There are 13 residues in the CDR3. From germline, CDR1 is MNHEY and CDR2 SVGAGI. Trimming cost V 6 bases and J 1 base; bases outside gene matches: 2. The CDR3 DNA reads TGTGCCAGCAGGCGGGACAGTAACTATGGCTACACCTTC. This gives the protein CASRRDSNYGYTF.

The rearrangement links TRBV11-2 to TRBJ2-5; 10 nucleotides match TRBD2. This CDR3 is built from 17 residues. The V segment lost 5 bases and the J segment 5 bases; nucleotides outside the gene matches: 14. Looked up from germline, CDR1 is SGHAT and CDR2 is FQNNGV. CDR3 sequence reads: CASSHVPWLAGAETQYF. The CDR3 bases are TGTGCCAGCAGCCATGTCCCCTGGCTAGCGGGGGCGGAGACCCAGTACTTC.

J is TRBJ1-1 and V is TRBV9; D is unclear. Trimming took off 3 bases at V and 4 bases at J, with 13 bases between the two ends. Germline CDR1 reads SGDLS; CDR2 reads YYNGEE. The CDR3 contains 14 residues. CDR3 sequence reads: CASSASRLPTEAFF. The CDR3 DNA reads TGTGCCAGCAGCGCCTCCAGGTTGCCCACTGAAGCTTTCTTT.

The V and J genes are TRBV28 and TRBJ2-7; 7 bases are a match to TRBD1. Losses at the gene ends were 4 bases for V and 0 bases for J; bases not matched to a gene: 9. The germline V gene has CDR1 MDHEN and CDR2 SYDVKM. The CDR3 spans 16 residues. CDR3 loop: CASSYRMDRPSYEQYF. The CDR3 DNA follows: TGTGCCAGCAGTTACCGGATGGACAGGCCCTCCTACGAGCAGTACTTC. Based on the CDR3 plus reference TRBV28 and TRBJ2-7, the full variable domain is DVKVTQSSRYLVKRTGEKVFLECVQDMDHENMFWYRQDPGLGLRLIYFSYDVKMKEKGDIPEGYSVSREKKERFSLILESASTNQTSMYLCASSYRMDRPSYEQYFGPGTRLTVT.

This clone has a handful of counts. The chain joins TRBV6-5 to TRBJ1-5; 7 bases fit TRBD1. The ends lost 4 bases at V and 2 bases at J; junction bases unmatched: 2. Germline lookup yields CDR1 MNHEY and CDR2 SVGAGI. The CDR3 runs to 14 residues. CDR3 sequence reads: CASSSTGRNQPQHF. CDR3 in DNA: TGTGCCAGCAGTTCGACAGGGCGCAATCAGCCCCAGCATTTT.

The chain uses TRBV7-3 and TRBJ1-4; 8 positions agree with TRBD1. The CDR3 has 15 residues. The V and J ends lost 5 bases and 6 bases, in that order; junction bases with no gene match: 8. CDR1 is SGHTA, CDR2 FQGTGA, per germline. CDR3 DNA sequence: TGTGCCAGCAGCCAAACCGGGACAGGCGATGAAAAACTGTTTTTT. Translating it yields CASSQTGTGDEKLFF.

The rearrangement joins TRBV5-4 to TRBJ1-2, with TRBD1 matching 7 bases. The germline V gene has CDR1 SGHNT and CDR2 YYREEE (reference sequence). This CDR3 region has 15 residues. V shed 0 bases, J shed 3 bases, and the junction held 5 bases outside the gene matches. The CDR3 spells CASSLGRGRDYGYTF. CDR3 DNA sequence: TGTGCCAGCAGCTTGGGGAGGGGGCGAGACTATGGCTACACCTTC.

V usage is TRBV5-1 and J usage is TRBJ2-1, with 8 bases identical to TRBD1. Germline lookup yields CDR1 SGHRS and CDR2 YFSETQ. V dropped 3 bases and J dropped 5; count of bases not matched to a gene: 10. The CDR3 runs to 16 residues. The CDR3 loop is CASSSKGDRLHNEQFF. Here the CDR3 DNA reads TGCGCCAGCAGCTCGAAGGGGGACAGGCTACACAATGAGCAGTTCTTC.

V gene TRBV7-8 combines with J gene TRBJ2-7, with D perhaps matching TRBD1 (5 bases). The germline V gene encodes CDR1 SGHVS and CDR2 FQNEAQ. V shed 0 bases and J shed 0 bases, with 15 bases lying between them. The CDR3 has 17 residues. DNA for the CDR3: TGTGCCAGCAGCTTAGCGCGCTTACAGGTGTCCTCCTACGAGCAGTACTTC. This codes for CASSLARLQVSSYEQYF.

This clone appeared once. The V and J genes are TRBV6-5 and TRBJ1-1; TRBD1 might be the D (6 bases). Per germline, CDR1 MNHEY and CDR2 SVGAGI. CDR3 length: 14 residues. V lost 7 bases to trimming and J lost 4 bases, with 16 bases between them. CDR3 coding DNA: TGTGCCAGCATTCTAGGGCAGGGGTCCACTGAAGCTTTCTTT. Its protein product is CASILGQGSTEAFF.

The V call is TRBV19, the J call TRBJ1-4; tentative D call: TRBD1 (5 bases). Germline values: CDR1 LNHDA, CDR2 SQIVND (reference sequence). This CDR3 spans 14 amino acids. The V end was cut by 1 base, the J end by 7 bases, with 10 bases between. This CDR3 reads CASSIGGGGEKLFF. The DNA for the CDR3 is TGTGCCAGTAGTATAGGGGGCGGCGGTGAAAAACTGTTTTTT. Using reference TRBV19 and TRBJ1-4 for the parts outside the CDR3, the full variable domain is DGGITQSPKYLFRKEGQNVTLSCEQNLNHDAMYWYRQDPGQGLRLIYYSQIVNDFQKGDIAEGYSVSREKKESFPLTVTSAQKNPTAFYLCASSIGGGGEKLFFGSGTQLSVL.

The chain links TRBV3-1 (or the pseudogene TRBV3-2) to TRBJ1-6, with 7 nucleotides matching TRBD1. Germline V CDR1 and CDR2: LGHDT, YNNKEL (reference sequence). V trimming: 4 bases; J trimming: 3 bases; junction bases outside the gene matches: 3. The CDR3 extends over 15 amino acids. Here the CDR3 reads CASSPGDSYNSPLHF. CDR3 DNA sequence: TGTGCCAGCAGCCCCGGGGACAGCTATAATTCACCCCTCCACTTT.

The V call is TRBV12-3 or TRBV12-4, the J call TRBJ1-1; 7 bases align to TRBD1. J gave up 6 bases and V 4 bases, and 5 bases lay outside the gene matches. The CDR3 is 13 residues long. CDR3 sequence (DNA): TGTGCCAGCAGTTACGACAGGGCAGCTGAAGCTTTCTTT. This sequence encodes CASSYDRAAEAFF.

This chain connects TRBV7-8 to TRBJ2-7, with 7 bases aligning to TRBD1. Germline CDR1 is SGHVS and CDR2 is FQNEAQ. Germline trimming cut 8 bases from V and 6 bases from J; bases unmatched to any gene: 10. There are 13 residues in the CDR3. CDR3 sequence (DNA): TGTGCCAGCGAGGGGGCCAACGGGGCCGAGCAGTACTTC. It specifies CASEGANGAEQYF.

The chain couples TRBV28 to TRBJ1-2; D perhaps matches TRBD1 (6 bases). V shed 3 bases and J shed 7 bases, with 12 bases lying between them. The CDR3 has 13 residues. The germline V gene encodes CDR1 MDHEN and CDR2 SYDVKM. The CDR3 region is CASSLGGAVGYTF. For the CDR3, the DNA is TGTGCCAGCAGTTTGGGGGGGGCGGTTGGCTACACCTTC.

The V gene is TRBV11-3, the J gene TRBJ2-5; D remains ambiguous. Germline values: CDR1 SGHNT, CDR2 YENEEA. V shed 1 base and J shed 0 bases, with 3 bases lying between them. The CDR3 loop spans 13 amino acids. The CDR3 bases are TGTGCCAGCAGCTTAGCCTACCAAGAGACCCAGTACTTC. It translates to CASSLAYQETQYF.

Turning to this clone: At one of its ends the junction is not consistent with the germline gene, which may arise from a read error. The chain employs TRBV18 and TRBJ1-5; weak D call: TRBD1 (6 bases). Germline V lookup: CDR1 KGHSH, CDR2 LQKENI. CDR3 size: 15 residues. This CDR3 reads CASPPAGGRNQPQHF. Here the CDR3 DNA reads TGTGCCAGCCCACCCGCGGGGGGGCGCAATCAGCCCCAGCATTTT.

The chain recombines TRBV7-6 with TRBJ1-3; possibly TRBD1 for D (6 bases). This CDR3 spans 15 amino acids. The ends were cut back, 11 bases at V and 1 base at J, with 18 bases in the middle. Germline V lookup: CDR1 SGHVS, CDR2 FNYEAQ. DNA for the CDR3: TGTGCCCGACTCTTCCTAACAGGGTCTGGAAACACCATATATTTT. Translated, it gives CARLFLTGSGNTIYF.

The chain recombines TRBV6-5 with TRBJ1-5; D remains unclear. V lost 7 bases, J lost 3 bases, and 10 bases lay in between. The germline CDR1 and CDR2 sequences are MNHEY and SVGAGI. The CDR3 spans 13 residues. In DNA, the CDR3 is TGTGCCAGCAACCGGGAGGTCAATCAGCCCCAGCATTTT. As protein: CASNREVNQPQHF.

The chain employs TRBV7-5 and TRBJ2-6; the listed D gene, TRBD1, was not tested against the DNA. TRBV7-5 is classified as a pseudogene. This CDR3 has 19 residues. CDR3 region: CARSFRTGRATSGANVLTF. CDR3 DNA sequence: TGTGCCAGAAGCTTTAGGACAGGGCGGGCAACCTCGGGGGCCAACGTCCTGACTTTC.

The chain employs TRBV18 and TRBJ1-4; TRBD1 matches 9 bases. CDR1 and CDR2 from the germline V gene are KGHSH and LQKENI. The CDR3 covers 16 residues. Germline trimming cut 5 bases from V and 0 bases from J; bases unmatched to any gene: 4. CDR3 in DNA: TGTGCCAGCTCAGGGACAGGGCTGACAACTAATGAAAAACTGTTTTTT. It codes for CASSGTGLTTNEKLFF. The full variable domain, its missing parts supplied by reference TRBV18 and TRBJ1-4, is NAGVMQNPRHLVRRRGQEARLRCSPMKGHSHVYWYRQLPEEGLKFMVYLQKENIIDESGMPKERFSAEFPKEGPSILRIQQVVRGDSAAYFCASSGTGLTTNEKLFFGSGTQLSVL.

This clone was recorded a few times. This chain uses TRBV6-5 with TRBJ1-3, with 9 bases aligning to TRBD1. Per the germline V gene, CDR1 is MNHEY and CDR2 is SVGAGI. V shed 4 bases, J shed 2 bases, and the junction held 3 bases outside the gene matches. The CDR3 runs to 15 residues. The DNA for the CDR3 is TGTGCCAGCAGTTCCTGGACAGGGGCTGGAAACACCATATATTTT. Protein sequence: CASSSWTGAGNTIYF.

The genes are TRBV2 and TRBJ2-7; 11 bases fit TRBD1. The germline CDR1 and CDR2 sequences are SNHLY and FYNNEI. The CDR3 runs to 14 residues. Trimming took 5 bases from V and 4 from J; bases not matched to a gene: 4. For the CDR3, the DNA is TGTGCCAGCAGTAAAGGACAGGGGGCGTACGAGCAGTACTTC. Amino acid sequence: CASSKGQGAYEQYF.

The chain employs TRBV6-5 and TRBJ1-4, with D possibly TRBD1 on 6 matching bases. V lost 2 bases, J lost 7 bases, and 17 bases lay in between. Germline V gene sequence: CDR1 MNHEY, CDR2 SVGAGI. The CDR3 loop spans 16 amino acids. The CDR3 loop is CASSYAAGVVGEKLFF. The CDR3 nucleotides are TGTGCCAGCAGTTACGCCGCAGGGGTTGTTGGTGAAAAACTGTTTTTT.